This T cell receptor beta chain is from a study of OX40 agonist ivuxolimab in advanced cancers. Study information: Dose-escalation patients suffered from hepatocellular carcinoma, melanoma, renal cell or head and neck cancer. A mean age of approximately 60 years, range about 23 to 90, was recorded, and approximately 85% were male.

The table lists this clone with a few counts. As yet, its antigen is unknown. V was shortened by 0 bases and J by 11 bases, with 10 bases between the two germline ends. CDR3 length: 12 amino acids. The germline V gene has CDR1 SGHDN and CDR2 FVKESK. Overall study results and limits: In the expanded peripheral T cells, antigen specificity was never determined.

Measured with immunoSEQ multiplex PCR; TCRdb has only the in-frame clones, and not every one. Of around 56,000 clones listed, about four fifths are singletons. The chain employs TRBV14 and TRBJ1-1; unclear D gene. The receptor's source is an adult with an advanced solid tumor such as melanoma, head and neck, liver or kidney cancer. The sequences come from CD4+ or CD8+ T cells sorted from blood, collected in a trial of the OX40 agonist ivuxolimab. The CDR3 sequence: CASSQDRYQAFF. CDR3 in DNA: TGTGCCAGCAGCCAAGATCGATACCAGGCTTTCTTT. Full variable domain (missing parts from reference TRBV14 and TRBJ1-1): EAGVTQFPSHSVIEKGQTVTLRCDPISGHDNLYWYRRVMGKEIKFLLHFVKESKQDESGMPNNRFLAERTGGTYSTLKVQPAELEDSGVYFCASSQDRYQAFFGQGTRLTVV.